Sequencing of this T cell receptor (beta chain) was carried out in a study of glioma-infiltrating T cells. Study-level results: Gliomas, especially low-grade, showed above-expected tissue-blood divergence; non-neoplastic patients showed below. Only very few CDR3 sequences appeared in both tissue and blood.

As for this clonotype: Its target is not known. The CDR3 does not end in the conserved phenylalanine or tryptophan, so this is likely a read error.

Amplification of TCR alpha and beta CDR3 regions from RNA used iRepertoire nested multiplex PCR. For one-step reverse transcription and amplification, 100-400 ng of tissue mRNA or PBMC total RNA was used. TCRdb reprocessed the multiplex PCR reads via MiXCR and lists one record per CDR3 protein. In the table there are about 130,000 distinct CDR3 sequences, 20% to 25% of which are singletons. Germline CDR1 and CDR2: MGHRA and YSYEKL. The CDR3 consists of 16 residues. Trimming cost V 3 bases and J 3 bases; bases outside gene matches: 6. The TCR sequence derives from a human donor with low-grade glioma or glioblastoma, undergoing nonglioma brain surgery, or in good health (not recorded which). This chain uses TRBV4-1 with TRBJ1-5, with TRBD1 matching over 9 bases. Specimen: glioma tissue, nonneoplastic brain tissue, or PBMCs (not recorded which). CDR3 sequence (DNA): TGCGCCAGCAGCCATATGGGACAGGGAATCAATCAGCCCCAGCATCTT. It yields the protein CASSHMGQGINQPQHL.